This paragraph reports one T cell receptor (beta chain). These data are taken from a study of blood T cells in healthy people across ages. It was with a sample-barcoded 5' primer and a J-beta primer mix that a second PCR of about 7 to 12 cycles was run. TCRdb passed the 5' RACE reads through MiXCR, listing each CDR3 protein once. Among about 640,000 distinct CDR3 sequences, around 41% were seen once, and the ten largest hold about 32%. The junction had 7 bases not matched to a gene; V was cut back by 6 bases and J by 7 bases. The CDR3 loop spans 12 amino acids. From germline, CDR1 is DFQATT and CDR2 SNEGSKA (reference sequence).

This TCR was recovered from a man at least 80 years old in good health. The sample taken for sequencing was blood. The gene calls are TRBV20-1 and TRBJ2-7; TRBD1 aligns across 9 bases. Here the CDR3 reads CSARTGAREQYF. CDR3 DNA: TGCAGTGCCAGGACAGGGGCTCGGGAGCAGTACTTC.